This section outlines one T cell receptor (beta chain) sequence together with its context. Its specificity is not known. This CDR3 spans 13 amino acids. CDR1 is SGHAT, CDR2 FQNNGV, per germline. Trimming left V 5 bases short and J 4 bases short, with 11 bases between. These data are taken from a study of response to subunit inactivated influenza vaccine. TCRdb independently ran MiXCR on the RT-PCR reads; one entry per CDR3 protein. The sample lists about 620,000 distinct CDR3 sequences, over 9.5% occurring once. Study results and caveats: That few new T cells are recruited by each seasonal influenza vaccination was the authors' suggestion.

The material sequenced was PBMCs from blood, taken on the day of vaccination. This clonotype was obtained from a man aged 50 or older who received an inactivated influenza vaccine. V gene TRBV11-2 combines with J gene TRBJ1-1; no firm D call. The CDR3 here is CASSRGPRTEAFF. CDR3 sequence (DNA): TGTGCCAGCAGCAGAGGGCCCCGCACTGAAGCTTTCTTT.